This T cell receptor (beta chain) was sequenced during a study of a mutant IDH1 vaccine in newly diagnosed glioma. Time point: baseline, week 1 (first vaccination visit). Treatment specified: pre-vaccination baseline after standard-of-care therapy. The astrocytomas were IDH1-mutant, ATRX-negative, and WHO grade 3 or 4. Of note for this clone: Its specificity is not known.

Produced via immunoSEQ multiplex PCR; TCRdb's table is partial and in-frame only. The sample lists about 25,000 clones; 93% were seen once. Findings and caveats of the study: It was just under 95% of patients that developed vaccine-induced immune responses.

The sequence was obtained from a man aged 35 to 55 with glioma. The material was PBMCs, obtained from a glioma patient treated with radiotherapy, temozolomide or both.

The CDR3: CASSLGDKTYEQYF. In DNA form, the CDR3 reads TGTGCCAGCAGCTTAGGGGATAAAACCTACGAGCAGTACTTC. The V gene is TRBV7-9, the J gene TRBJ2-7, with no clear D. Germline values: CDR1 SEHNR, CDR2 FQNEAQ (reference sequence). The CDR3 has 14 residues. The ends were cut back, 1 base at V and 2 bases at J, with 9 bases in the middle.